Given below is one TCR beta chain in context. The data were produced by immunoSEQ multiplex PCR, yet TCRdb's version contains in-frame clones alone and is incomplete. Of around 370,000 clones in the sample, around 90% were seen once. This specimen belongs to a study of blood T cell repertoires in COVID-19. The sample taken for sequencing was peripheral blood. The TCR originated in a man aged 18 to 35 with active or convalescent COVID-19.

The CDR3 loop is CASSSVPGLAGGYNEQFF. The CDR3 bases are TGTGCCAGCAGCTCGGTCCCGGGACTAGCGGGAGGGTATAATGAGCAGTTCTTC. This chain connects TRBV7-2 to TRBJ2-1, with TRBD2 matching over 16 bases. V was clipped by 4 bases and J by 7 bases; unmatched bases: 10. Germline V CDR1 and CDR2: SGHTA, FQGNSA. The CDR3 sequence is 18 residues long.